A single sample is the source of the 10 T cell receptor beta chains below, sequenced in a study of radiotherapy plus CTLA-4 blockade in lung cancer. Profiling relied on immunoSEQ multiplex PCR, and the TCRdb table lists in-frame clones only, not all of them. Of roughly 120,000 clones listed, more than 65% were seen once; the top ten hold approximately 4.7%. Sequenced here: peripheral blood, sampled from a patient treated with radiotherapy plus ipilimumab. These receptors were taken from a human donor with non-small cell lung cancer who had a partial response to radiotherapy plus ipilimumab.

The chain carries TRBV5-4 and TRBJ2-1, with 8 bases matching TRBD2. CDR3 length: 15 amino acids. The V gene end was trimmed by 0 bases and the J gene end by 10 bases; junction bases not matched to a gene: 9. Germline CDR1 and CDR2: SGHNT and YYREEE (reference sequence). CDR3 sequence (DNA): TGTGCCAGCAGCTTGGATGGCTTTGCGGGAGGAGAGCAGTTCTTC. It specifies CASSLDGFAGGEQFF.

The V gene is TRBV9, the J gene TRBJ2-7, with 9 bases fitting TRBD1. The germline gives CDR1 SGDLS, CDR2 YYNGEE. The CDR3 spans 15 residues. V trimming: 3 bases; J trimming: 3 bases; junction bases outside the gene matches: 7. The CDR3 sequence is CASSGGQGMFYEQYF. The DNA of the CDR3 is TGTGCCAGCAGCGGAGGACAGGGGATGTTCTACGAGCAGTACTTC.

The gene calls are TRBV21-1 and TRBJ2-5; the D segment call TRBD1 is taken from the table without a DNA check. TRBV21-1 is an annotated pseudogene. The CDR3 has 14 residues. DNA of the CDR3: TGTGCCAGCAGCATTGACAGGGACGAAGAGACCCAGTACTTC. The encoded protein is CASSIDRDEETQYF.

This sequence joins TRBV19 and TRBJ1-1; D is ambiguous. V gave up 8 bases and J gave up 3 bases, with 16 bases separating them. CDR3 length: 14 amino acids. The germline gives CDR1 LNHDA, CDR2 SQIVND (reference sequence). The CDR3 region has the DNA TGTGCCAGTTACGACCCCGCTCGGGACACTGAAGCTTTCTTT. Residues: CASYDPARDTEAFF.

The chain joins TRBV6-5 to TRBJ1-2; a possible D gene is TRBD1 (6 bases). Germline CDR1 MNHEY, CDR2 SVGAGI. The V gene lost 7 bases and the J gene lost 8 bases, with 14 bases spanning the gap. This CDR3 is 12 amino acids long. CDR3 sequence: CASTRGLQGYTF. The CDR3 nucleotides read TGTGCCAGCACCAGGGGTTTGCAAGGCTACACCTTC.

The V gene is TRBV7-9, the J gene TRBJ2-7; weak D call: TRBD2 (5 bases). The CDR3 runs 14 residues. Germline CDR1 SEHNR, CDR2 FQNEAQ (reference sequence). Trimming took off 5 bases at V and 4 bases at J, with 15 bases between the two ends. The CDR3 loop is CASSPVIGGYEQYV. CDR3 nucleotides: TGTGCCAGCAGCCCCGTGATAGGAGGTTACGAGCAGTACGTC.

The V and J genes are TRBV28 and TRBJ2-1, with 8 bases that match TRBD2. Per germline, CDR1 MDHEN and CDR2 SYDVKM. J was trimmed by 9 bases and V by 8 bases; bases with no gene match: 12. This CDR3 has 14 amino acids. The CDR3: CASLRGLVGSEQFF. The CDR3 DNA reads TGTGCCAGCCTCCGGGGACTAGTGGGGAGTGAGCAGTTCTTC.

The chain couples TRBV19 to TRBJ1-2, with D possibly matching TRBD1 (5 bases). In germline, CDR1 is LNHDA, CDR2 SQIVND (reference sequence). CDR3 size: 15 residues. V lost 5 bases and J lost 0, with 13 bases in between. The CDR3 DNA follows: TGTGCCAGTAGTGGCCGGGGGAGCACTAACTATGGCTACACCTTC. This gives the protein CASSGRGSTNYGYTF. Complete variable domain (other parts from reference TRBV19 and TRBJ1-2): DGGITQSPKYLFRKEGQNVTLSCEQNLNHDAMYWYRQDPGQGLRLIYYSQIVNDFQKGDIAEGYSVSREKKESFPLTVTSAQKNPTAFYLCASSGRGSTNYGYTFGSGTRLTVV.

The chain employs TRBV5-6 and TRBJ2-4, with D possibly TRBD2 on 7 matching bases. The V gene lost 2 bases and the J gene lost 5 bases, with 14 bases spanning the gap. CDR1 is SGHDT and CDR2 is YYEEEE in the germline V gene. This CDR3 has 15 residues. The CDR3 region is CASSLGWGGENIQYF. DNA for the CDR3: TGTGCCAGCAGCTTAGGGTGGGGGGGCGAAAACATTCAGTACTTC. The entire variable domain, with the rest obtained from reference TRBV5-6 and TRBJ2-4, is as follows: DAGVTQSPTHLIKTRGQQVTLRCSPKSGHDTVSWYQQALGQGPQFIFQYYEEEERQRGNFPDRFSGHQFPNYSSELNVNALLLGDSALYLCASSLGWGGENIQYFGAGTRLSVL.

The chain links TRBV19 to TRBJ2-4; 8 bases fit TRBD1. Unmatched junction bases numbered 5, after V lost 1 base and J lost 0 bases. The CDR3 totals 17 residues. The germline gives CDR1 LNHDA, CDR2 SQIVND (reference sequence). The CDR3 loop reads CASSIVTGGRAKNIQYF. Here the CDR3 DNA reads TGTGCCAGTAGTATAGTTACAGGGGGAAGAGCCAAAAACATTCAGTACTTC.